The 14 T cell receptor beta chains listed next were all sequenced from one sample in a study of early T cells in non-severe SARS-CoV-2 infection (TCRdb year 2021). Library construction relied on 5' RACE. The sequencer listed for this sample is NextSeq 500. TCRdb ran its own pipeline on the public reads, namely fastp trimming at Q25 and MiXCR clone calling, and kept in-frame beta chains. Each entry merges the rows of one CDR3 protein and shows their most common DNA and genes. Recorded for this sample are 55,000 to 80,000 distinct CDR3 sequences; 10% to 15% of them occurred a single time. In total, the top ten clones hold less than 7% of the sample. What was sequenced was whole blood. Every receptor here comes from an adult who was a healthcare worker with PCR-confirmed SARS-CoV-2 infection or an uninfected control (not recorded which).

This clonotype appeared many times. CDR3 protein: CASSWGQGEGNTEAFF. Written as DNA, the CDR3 is TGTGCCAGCAGTTGGGGACAGGGGGAGGGGAACACTGAAGCTTTCTTT. The V and J genes are TRBV27 and TRBJ1-1; 11 nucleotides align to TRBD1. The germline gives CDR1 MNHEY, CDR2 SMNVEV (reference sequence). This CDR3 region has 16 residues. After removal of 4 bases from V and 1 base from J, the junction contained 5 bases not matched to a gene.

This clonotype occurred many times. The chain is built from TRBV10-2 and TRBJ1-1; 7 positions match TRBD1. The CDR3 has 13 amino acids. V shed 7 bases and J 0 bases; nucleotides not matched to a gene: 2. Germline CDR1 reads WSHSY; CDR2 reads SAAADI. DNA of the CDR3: TGCGCCAGCAAGGACAGGATGAACACTGAAGCTTTCTTT. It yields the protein CASKDRMNTEAFF.

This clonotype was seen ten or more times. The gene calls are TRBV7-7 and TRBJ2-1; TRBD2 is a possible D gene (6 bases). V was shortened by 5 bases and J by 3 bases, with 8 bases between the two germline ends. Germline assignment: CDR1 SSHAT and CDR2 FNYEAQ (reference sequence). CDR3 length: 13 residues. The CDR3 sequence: CASSPDYYNEQFF. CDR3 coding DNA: TGTGCCAGCAGCCCGGACTACTACAATGAGCAGTTCTTC.

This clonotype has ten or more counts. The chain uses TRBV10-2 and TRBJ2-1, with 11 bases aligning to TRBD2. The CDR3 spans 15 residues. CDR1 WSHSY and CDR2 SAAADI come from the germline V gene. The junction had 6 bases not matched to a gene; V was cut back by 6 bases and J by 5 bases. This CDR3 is CASRYSGRGDNEQFF. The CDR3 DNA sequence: TGCGCCAGCAGATATAGCGGGAGGGGGGACAATGAGCAGTTCTTC.

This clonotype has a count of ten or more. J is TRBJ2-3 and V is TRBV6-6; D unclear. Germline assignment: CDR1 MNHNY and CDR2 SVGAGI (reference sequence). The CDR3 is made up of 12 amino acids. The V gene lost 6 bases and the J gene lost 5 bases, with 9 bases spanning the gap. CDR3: CASSLPGDTQYF. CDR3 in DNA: TGTGCCAGCAGCTTACCGGGAGATACGCAGTATTTT.

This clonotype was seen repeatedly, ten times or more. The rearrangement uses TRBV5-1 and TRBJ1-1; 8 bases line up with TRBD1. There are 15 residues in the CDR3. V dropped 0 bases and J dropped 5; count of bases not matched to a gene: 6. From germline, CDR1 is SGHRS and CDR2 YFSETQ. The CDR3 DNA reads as TGCGCCAGCAGCTTGGGGACAGGGTTTCGGACTGAAGCTTTCTTT. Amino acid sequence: CASSLGTGFRTEAFF. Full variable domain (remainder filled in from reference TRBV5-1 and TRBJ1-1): KAGVTQTPRYLIKTRGQQVTLSCSPISGHRSVSWYQQTPGQGLQFLFEYFSETQRNKGNFPGRFSGRQFSNSRSEMNVSTLELGDSALYLCASSLGTGFRTEAFFGQGTRLTVV.

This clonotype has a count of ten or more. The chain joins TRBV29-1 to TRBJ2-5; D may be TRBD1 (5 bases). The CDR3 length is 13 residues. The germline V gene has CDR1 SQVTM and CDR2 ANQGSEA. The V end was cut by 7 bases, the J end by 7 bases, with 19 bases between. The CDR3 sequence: CSERPIGVGTQYF. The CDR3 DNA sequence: TGCAGCGAGAGGCCGATAGGGGTTGGGACCCAGTACTTC. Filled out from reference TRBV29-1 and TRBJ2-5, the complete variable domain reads SAVISQKPSRDICQRGTSLTIQCQVDSQVTMMFWYRQQPGQSLTLIATANQGSEATYESGFVIDKFPISRPNLTFSTLTVSNMSPEDSSIYLCSERPIGVGTQYFGPGTRLLVL.

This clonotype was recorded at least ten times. Written as DNA, the CDR3 is TGTGCCAGCAGCTCCCTCACCGTCGGAGAGACCCAGTACTTC. It translates to CASSSLTVGETQYF. This sequence joins TRBV11-2 and TRBJ2-5; D ambiguous. Trimming shortened V by 4 bases and J by 4 bases, and 13 bases separated the two germline ends. The CDR3 contains 14 residues. CDR1 and CDR2 from the germline V gene are SGHAT and FQNNGV.

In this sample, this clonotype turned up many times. The CDR3 protein is CSAKRASGPSNEQFF. The CDR3 region has the DNA TGCAGTGCTAAGCGAGCTAGCGGGCCCTCCAATGAGCAGTTCTTC. The chain has TRBV20-1 and TRBJ2-1, with 8 bases that match TRBD2. V lost 4 bases, J lost 6 bases, and 11 bases stayed unmatched. The CDR3 extends over 15 amino acids. CDR1 is DFQATT, CDR2 SNEGSKA, per germline (reference sequence).

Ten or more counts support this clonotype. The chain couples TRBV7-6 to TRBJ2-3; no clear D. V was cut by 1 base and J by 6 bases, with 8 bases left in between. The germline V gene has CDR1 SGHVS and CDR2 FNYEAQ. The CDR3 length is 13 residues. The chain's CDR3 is CASSLEAGDTQYF. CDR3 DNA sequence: TGTGCCAGCAGCTTAGAAGCCGGGGATACGCAGTATTTT.

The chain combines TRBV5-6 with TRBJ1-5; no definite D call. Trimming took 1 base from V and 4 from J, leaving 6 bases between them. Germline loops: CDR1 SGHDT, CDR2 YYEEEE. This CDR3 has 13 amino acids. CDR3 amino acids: CASSLRANQPQHF. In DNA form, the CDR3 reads TGTGCCAGCAGCTTGCGGGCTAATCAGCCCCAGCATTTT. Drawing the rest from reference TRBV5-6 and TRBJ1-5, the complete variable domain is DAGVTQSPTHLIKTRGQQVTLRCSPKSGHDTVSWYQQALGQGPQFIFQYYEEEERQRGNFPDRFSGHQFPNYSSELNVNALLLGDSALYLCASSLRANQPQHFGDGTRLSIL.

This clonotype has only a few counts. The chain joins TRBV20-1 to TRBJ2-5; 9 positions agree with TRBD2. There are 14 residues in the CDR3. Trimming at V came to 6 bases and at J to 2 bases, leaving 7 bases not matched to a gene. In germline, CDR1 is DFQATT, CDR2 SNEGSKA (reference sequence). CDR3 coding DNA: TGCAGTGCCCCCTTGGCGGGGGGGCAAGAGACCCAGTACTTC. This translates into CSAPLAGGQETQYF.

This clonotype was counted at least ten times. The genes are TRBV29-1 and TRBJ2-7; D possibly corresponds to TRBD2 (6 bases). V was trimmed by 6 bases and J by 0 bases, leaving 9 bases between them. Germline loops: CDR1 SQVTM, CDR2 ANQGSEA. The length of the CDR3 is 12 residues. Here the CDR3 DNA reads TGCAGCGTCGGGGGTTCCTCCTACGAGCAGTACTTC. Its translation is CSVGGSSYEQYF.

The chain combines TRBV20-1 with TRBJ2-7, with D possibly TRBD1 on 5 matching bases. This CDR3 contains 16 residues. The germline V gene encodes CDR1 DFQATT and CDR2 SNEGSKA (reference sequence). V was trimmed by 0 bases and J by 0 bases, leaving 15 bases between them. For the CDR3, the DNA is TGCAGTGCTAGAGATAGGGTATCCGGACACTCCTACGAGCAGTACTTC. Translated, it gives CSARDRVSGHSYEQYF.